The source of this T cell receptor beta chain is a study of blood T cell repertoires in COVID-19. Study background: The United States, Italy and Spain were the sources of the acute and convalescent COVID-19 samples. Sample material is recorded as cDNA or gDNA derived from T cells, B-cell-depleted T cells, or PBMCs.

In regard to this clone: This same CDR3 is encoded by further DNA sequences in the sample.

Trimming stripped 4 bases from V and 1 base from J, with 8 bases between. This CDR3 is 13 amino acids long. The germline gives CDR1 SGHRS, CDR2 YFSETQ. In the source study's methods: Amplified reference gene primers provided the basis for estimating nucleated cell counts. The assay was immunoSEQ multiplex PCR, and TCRdb's table has in-frame clones only and misses some. D and trimming come from the DNA, and the V and J calls and clone size come from that table. The table lists roughly 290,000 clones, around 81% of them singletons. The source is a woman aged 45-65 years with active or convalescent COVID-19. The source material was peripheral blood. The genes are TRBV5-1 and TRBJ1-1, with no clear D. CDR3 in amino acids: CASSPDTNTEAFF. The CDR3 nucleotides read TGCGCCAGCAGCCCCGACACGAACACTGAAGCTTTCTTT.